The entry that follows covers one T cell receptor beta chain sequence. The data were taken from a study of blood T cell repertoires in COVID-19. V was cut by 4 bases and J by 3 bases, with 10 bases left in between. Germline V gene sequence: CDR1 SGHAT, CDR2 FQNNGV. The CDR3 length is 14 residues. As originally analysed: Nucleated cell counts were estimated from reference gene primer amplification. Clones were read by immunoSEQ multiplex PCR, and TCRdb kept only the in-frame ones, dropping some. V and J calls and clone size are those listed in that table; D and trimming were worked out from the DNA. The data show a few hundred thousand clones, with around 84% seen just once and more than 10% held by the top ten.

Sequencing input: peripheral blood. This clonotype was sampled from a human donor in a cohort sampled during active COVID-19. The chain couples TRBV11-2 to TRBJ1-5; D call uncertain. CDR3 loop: CASSYSGTNQPQHF. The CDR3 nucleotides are TGTGCCAGCAGCTACTCAGGTACCAATCAGCCCCAGCATTTT.